This TCR beta chain was retrieved from a study of shared clonotypes between healthy human individuals (dated by TCRdb to the early 2020s). About the investigation overall: The cohort included three men and two women between 18 and 49 years of age. To increase sequencing depth and limit assay-specific biases, different laboratories used diverse techniques to prepare libraries and sequence TCR repertoires. Per donor, leukapheresis produced somewhere between about 0.9 and 9.5 billion PBMCs. The study deeply sequenced blood TCR repertoires of about 5 healthy adults to estimate repertoire size and the extent of clonotype sharing between individuals.

The paper as a whole reports these results and caveats: Sampling was restricted to blood, and TCR repertoires in tissues likely differ from the TCR repertoires found in blood. Based on pairwise subsampling, the degree of clonotype sharing among donors was expected to be affected by sequencing depth. Because the study included a small number of donors, the genetic and exposure-history diversity represented was limited.

Using the deep immunoSEQ assay, multiplex PCR amplified TCR CDR3 regions from genomic DNA. For each cell subset, the extracted genomic DNA was distributed evenly across all wells of several immunoSEQ 96-well plates, and each plate served as one replicate. For unsorted PBMC, around 330 ng genomic DNA, equal to 32,000 or so T cell genomes, was loaded into each replicate PCR. Genomic DNA from unsorted PBMC was sequenced over ten immunoSEQ deep assay plates. Purified libraries were measured with a Qubit 3.0 fluorometer, size-checked on a Bioanalyzer 2100, and measured again with the KAPA Library Quantification kit. Every immunoSEQ 96-well plate was sequenced on a separate single-read 150-cycle Illumina NextSeq 550 flow cell. Concerning the study's data processing: Because the immunoSEQ output held only junctional sequences and lacked quality scores, the filtering could not match the filtering applied to full-length reads. Sequences were annotated with PyIR, a Python wrapper for IgBLAST v1.9, using IMGT germline references to assign V/J genes and CDR3. Reads were removed for weak V/J assignments (E-value above 1e-6), missing CDR3, stop codons, out-of-frame junctions, or ambiguous translated residues. V3J clonotypes were defined by identical inferred V gene, J gene, and CDR3 amino acid sequence. The percentage overlap between two repertoires was calculated by dividing the number of shared unique clonotypes by the size of the smaller repertoire. Repertoire richness was assessed with RTK rarefaction, the Chao1 estimator, and Recon v2.1 estimates of unobserved clonotypes. In its TCRdb copy, this immuneACCESS table keeps in-frame sequences only and misses some clones. Where compared with another copy, unresolved V genes explain less than half of these, and the others have no known cause. The V and J calls and clone size come from that table; D and trimming were worked out from the DNA. Here the sample has roughly 490,000 clones; 75% to 85% occur a single time. The top ten constitute under 15% of the sample.

About this clone: There is no known antigen for this receptor. Per-nucleotide qualities are absent, and no much larger clonotype sits a single base away.

Donors were healthy HIV-negative adults with no recently reported acute infections or vaccinations. Every donor was a Caucasian adult living in Nashville, Tennessee, USA. For unsorted samples, tens of millions of PBMCs were counted, and genomic DNA was extracted using the QIAamp DNA Blood Mini kit. Blood was collected by leukapheresis, and PBMCs were isolated by Ficoll-Histopaque density gradient centrifugation and then cryopreserved in liquid nitrogen vapor phase. The specimen was PBMCs. This TCR was sampled from a middle-aged woman in good health. Some clones in this sample may be carry-over from other donors' samples.

The base sequence is TGCAGCGTTCAACAGGGGCGGGGATCACCCCTCCACTTT. This codes for CSVQQGRGSPLHF. The V and J genes are TRBV29-1 and TRBJ1-6, with 7 central nucleotides matching TRBD1. Sequences SQVTM (CDR1) and ANQGSEA (CDR2) are obtained from the germline V gene. The CDR3, cysteine through phenylalanine, is 13 amino acids long. Solely the CDR3 DNA is kept, with 39 bases framed from the first base. The V end gives up 5 bases and the J end 10 bases, leaving 8 bases in the junction not matched to a gene.